This is a list of T cell receptor beta chains from one sample in a study of blood T cell repertoires in COVID-19. The assay was immunoSEQ multiplex PCR, and TCRdb's table has in-frame clones only and misses some. The sample includes roughly 63,000 clones, approximately 79% of them seen just once. The specimen was peripheral blood. The source of these receptors is a human donor in a cohort sampled during active COVID-19. The CDR3 runs from the conserved cysteine through the conserved F or W. Fields, in order: D gene, clone size, V gene, CDR3 protein. A D gene is named only where the DNA matches it firmly. Clone size is stated in some rows and not others, as once, few, many or a class when expanded.

d_gene: TRBD2
abundance: NA
v_gene: TRBV7-6
CDR3aa: CASSLEAGTSVKGAKNIQYF

d_gene: TRBD2
abundance: once
v_gene: TRBV7-3
CDR3aa: CASAAMDGGSFYNEQFF

d_gene: TRBD2
abundance: NA
v_gene: TRBV7-8
CDR3aa: CASSPPLAANTGELFF

d_gene: TRBD2
abundance: NA
v_gene: TRBV7-9
CDR3aa: CASSATSGILEQYF

d_gene: TRBD2
abundance: NA
v_gene: TRBV27
CDR3aa: CARSCASGLNSDTQYF

d_gene: NA
abundance: NA
v_gene: TRBV11-3
CDR3aa: CASSLDNKEANEQFF

d_gene: TRBD1
abundance: NA
v_gene: TRBV7-2
CDR3aa: CASSFRDRTAPLHF

d_gene: TRBD1
abundance: NA
v_gene: TRBV11-2
CDR3aa: CASSSDRGREKLFF

d_gene: TRBD1
abundance: NA
v_gene: TRBV4-3
CDR3aa: CASSPGQGFFGNTEAFF

d_gene: TRBD2
abundance: NA
v_gene: TRBV7-2
CDR3aa: CASSPAGELYEQYF

d_gene: NA
abundance: NA
v_gene: TRBV15
CDR3aa: CATSRGGLEYEQYF

d_gene: TRBD1
abundance: NA
v_gene: TRBV28
CDR3aa: CASSINLRDRGRYEQYF

d_gene: NA
abundance: NA
v_gene: TRBV10-3
CDR3aa: CAISEFSEINEQFF

d_gene: NA
abundance: NA
v_gene: TRBV27
CDR3aa: CASSGGTEQYF

d_gene: TRBD1
abundance: few
v_gene: TRBV5-1
CDR3aa: CASSLGQGNYEQYF

d_gene: NA
abundance: NA
v_gene: TRBV30
CDR3aa: CAWSPQDRANTEAFF

d_gene: NA
abundance: NA
v_gene: TRBV9
CDR3aa: CASSAGVPSYNEQFF

d_gene: TRBD2
abundance: NA
v_gene: TRBV6-5
CDR3aa: CASRSGTSGTDTQYF

d_gene: NA
abundance: few
v_gene: TRBV24-1
CDR3aa: CATRGSNTEAFF

d_gene: TRBD2
abundance: NA
v_gene: TRBV6-6
CDR3aa: CASSQTSSNNEQFF

d_gene: NA
abundance: NA
v_gene: TRBV29-1
CDR3aa: CSVTGTANEGQYF